This TCR beta chain stems from a study of blood T cell repertoires in COVID-19. The CDR3 sequence is 16 residues long. Germline trimming cut 5 bases from V and 1 base from J; bases unmatched to any gene: 8. Germline loops: CDR1 SGHAT, CDR2 FQNNGV. TCRdb's copy holds only in-frame clones and misses some; the assay was immunoSEQ multiplex PCR. In the table there are around 120,000 clones, more than 65% of which are singletons. This clone was counted only a few times. This TCR derives from a woman aged 70 to 79 with acute or convalescent COVID-19. The sequencing input was peripheral blood. This chain uses TRBV11-2 with TRBJ2-5, with TRBD1 identical over 9 bases. The CDR3 here is CASSIGTGRVQETQYF. DNA of the CDR3: TGTGCCAGCAGCATAGGGACAGGGAGGGTCCAAGAGACCCAGTACTTC.